The 26 T cell receptor beta chains in this list originate from one sample, sequenced in a study of T cell repertoires in cytomegalovirus infection. TCRdb recomputed calls from the reads with MiXCR, one row per CDR3 protein. The sample holds some 700,000 distinct CDR3 sequences, about 33% seen once. Their antigen targets remain unknown. Here the sequenced sample was cultured PBMCs, taken from culture after CMV antigen stimulation. These receptor sequences come from a human donor in good health (CMV status not recorded). Some clones in this sample may be carry-over from other donors' samples.

The chain employs TRBV5-1 and TRBJ2-7, with D perhaps assigned TRBD1 or TRBD2 (6 bases each). Trimming took off 4 bases at V and 0 bases at J, with 14 bases between the two ends. CDR3 length: 15 residues. Germline V lookup: CDR1 SGHRS, CDR2 YFSETQ. The DNA of the CDR3 is TGCGCCAGCAGCCCGCGAGGGGGGAGCTCCTACGAGCAGTACTTC. Residues: CASSPRGGSSYEQYF.

In this sample, this clonotype turned up a few times. The chain joins TRBV20-1 to TRBJ1-6; D ambiguous. This CDR3 region has 14 residues. The germline V gene encodes CDR1 DFQATT and CDR2 SNEGSKA (reference sequence). Trimming took off 2 bases at V and 5 bases at J, with 10 bases between the two ends. Here the CDR3 reads CSARSGSNNSPLHF. CDR3 coding DNA: TGCAGTGCTAGATCGGGGTCCAATAATTCACCCCTCCACTTT.

Only a few counts were recorded for this clonotype. The junction shows a germline mismatch at one end, possibly a read error. The chain is built from TRBV7-2 and TRBJ2-5; no clear D gene. The CDR3 spans 8 residues. Germline lookup yields CDR1 SGHTA and CDR2 FQGNSA. The CDR3 DNA sequence: TGTGCCAGCAGCCCCCGGGACTTC. Its protein product is CASSPRDF.

This sequence joins TRBV12-5 and TRBJ1-1; perhaps TRBD1 as D (5 bases). The CDR3 has 14 residues. Germline V lookup: CDR1 LGHNT, CDR2 FRNRAP. The germline V and J ends were trimmed by 0 bases and 3 bases, with 8 bases remaining between them. The CDR3 DNA follows: TGTGCTAGTGGTTTGGTCTTAGGGGACACTGAAGCTTTCTTT. Its translation: CASGLVLGDTEAFF. Full variable domain (rest looked up from reference TRBV12-5 and TRBJ1-1): DARVTQTPRHKVTEMGQEVTMRCQPILGHNTVFWYRQTMMQGLELLAYFRNRAPLDDSGMPKDRFSAEMPDATLATLKIQPSEPRDSAVYFCASGLVLGDTEAFFGQGTRLTVV.

This clonotype was detected only a few times. The CDR3 DNA is TGTGCCAGCAGCCCCGTGCTAGCGGGAGTAAGTGAGCAGTTCTTC. Its translation: CASSPVLAGVSEQFF. The chain is built from TRBV5-4 and TRBJ2-1, with TRBD2 matching 10 bases. Germline V CDR1 and CDR2: SGHNT, YYREEE (reference sequence). The CDR3 is 15 amino acids. V lost 4 bases, J lost 9 bases, and 10 bases stayed unmatched.

The chain joins TRBV5-1 to TRBJ2-1, with D uncertain. Trimming removed 0 bases at V and 7 bases at J, with 11 bases between. The CDR3 runs to 14 residues. Per the germline V gene, CDR1 is SGHRS and CDR2 is YFSETQ. Written as DNA, the CDR3 is TGCGCCAGCAGCTTGGTAGGGAAAAGGAATGAGCAGTTCTTC. Amino acids: CASSLVGKRNEQFF.

The chain carries TRBV10-3 and TRBJ2-5; the D gene could be TRBD1 or TRBD2 (5 bases each). Deletions cut 3 bases from V and 5 bases from J, with 19 bases between. CDR3 size: 16 residues. The germline V gene has CDR1 ENHRY and CDR2 SYGVKD. The CDR3 coding sequence is TGTGCCATCAGTGACCCCGGGGCACCGGAGAGGGAGACCCAGTACTTC. It translates to CAISDPGAPERETQYF.

The V call is TRBV5-1, the J call TRBJ2-5; D ambiguous. The V end lost 5 bases, the J end lost 2 bases, and 19 bases lay between the germline ends. The length of the CDR3 is 16 residues. The germline V gene has CDR1 SGHRS and CDR2 YFSETQ. Here the CDR3 reads CASRRQIGTEQETQYF. CDR3 DNA: TGCGCCAGCAGAAGGCAGATAGGTACGGAGCAAGAGACCCAGTACTTC.

CDR3 bases: TGTGCCAGCAGCTCCCGGGAGGGGGGGGGAAAACTGTTTTTT. It specifies CASSSREGGGKLFF. The rearrangement links TRBV6-6 to TRBJ1-4, with D tentatively TRBD1 (6 bases). The ends were cut back, 6 bases at V and 10 bases at J, with 18 bases in the middle. Germline V lookup: CDR1 MNHNY, CDR2 SVGAGI (reference sequence). The CDR3 totals 14 residues.

This clonotype was detected only a few times. The chain carries TRBV7-6 and TRBJ2-1; the D gene could be TRBD1 or TRBD2 (5 bases each). Trimming left V 3 bases short and J 5 bases short, with 14 bases between. The CDR3 length is 15 residues. Germline V CDR1 and CDR2: SGHVS, FNYEAQ. The CDR3 is CASSFEGRGNNEQFF. For the CDR3, the DNA is TGTGCCAGCAGCTTTGAGGGGCGAGGTAACAATGAGCAGTTCTTC.

The chain carries TRBV24-1 and TRBJ2-2; 7 positions agree with TRBD2. This CDR3 has 15 residues. The germline V gene has CDR1 KGHDR and CDR2 SFDVKD. Trimming removed 5 bases from V and 1 base from J; junction bases left unmatched: 3. The DNA for the CDR3 is TGTGCCACCAGTGCAGGACTAGAGAACACCGGGGAGCTGTTTTTT. Translating it yields CATSAGLENTGELFF.

This clonotype was seen more than once but under ten times. V is TRBV7-8 and J is TRBJ1-4; 7 bases agree with TRBD1. The length of the CDR3 is 15 residues. Germline values: CDR1 SGHVS, CDR2 FQNEAQ. V gave up 5 bases and J gave up 8 bases; unmatched junction bases: 11. CDR3 residues: CASSVLGGLEEKLFF. In nucleotides, the CDR3 is TGTGCCAGCAGCGTGTTAGGGGGCTTAGAGGAAAAACTGTTTTTT.

This clonotype was picked up a small number of times. A junction end diverges from the germline sequence, so it may reflect a read error. The rearrangement joins TRBV15 to TRBJ1-1, with D maybe TRBD1 (5 bases). The CDR3 has 13 amino acids. Germline V gives CDR1 LNHNV, CDR2 YYDKDF (reference sequence). The DNA of the CDR3 is TGTGCCACCAGCCGAGACAGCACCCCCCAAGCTTTCTTT. Translated, it gives CATSRDSTPQAFF.

The rearrangement links TRBV10-3 to TRBJ2-5, with 13 bases that match TRBD2. V dropped 8 bases and J dropped 0; count of bases not matched to a gene: 3. The CDR3 is made up of 15 amino acids. Germline assignment: CDR1 ENHRY and CDR2 SYGVKD. In DNA form, the CDR3 reads TGTGCCATCCGGACTAGCGGGGGCAACCAAGAGACCCAGTACTTC. Encoded protein: CAIRTSGGNQETQYF.

This clonotype was detected a few times. This chain joins TRBV10-3 and TRBJ1-3; D may be TRBD1 (5 bases). The V gene lost 5 bases and the J gene lost 8 bases, with 16 bases spanning the gap. Germline V lookup: CDR1 ENHRY, CDR2 SYGVKD. CDR3 size: 14 residues. The CDR3 is CAISQPGEGDTIYF. CDR3 coding DNA: TGTGCCATCAGTCAACCGGGGGAAGGTGACACCATATATTTT.

The table lists this clonotype with a few counts. The chain links TRBV7-6 to TRBJ2-3; D perhaps matches TRBD1 (6 bases). The germline gives CDR1 SGHVS, CDR2 FNYEAQ. V lost 11 bases, J lost 8 bases, and 20 bases lay in between. There are 13 residues in the CDR3. This CDR3 reads CAGGPAGPGTQYF. CDR3 DNA: TGTGCCGGGGGCCCAGCAGGACCAGGTACGCAGTATTTT.

This clonotype was detected only a few times. The J gene is TRBJ1-2, the V gene TRBV29-1; TRBD1 aligns across 8 bases. This CDR3 spans 14 amino acids. Unmatched junction bases numbered 10, after V lost 2 bases and J lost 8 bases. The germline CDR1 and CDR2 sequences are SQVTM and ANQGSEA. CDR3: CSVELQTGAMGYTF. DNA of the CDR3: TGCAGCGTTGAATTACAGACAGGGGCCATGGGCTACACCTTC. Looking up the rest from reference TRBV29-1 and TRBJ1-2 gives the full variable domain: SAVISQKPSRDICQRGTSLTIQCQVDSQVTMMFWYRQQPGQSLTLIATANQGSEATYESGFVIDKFPISRPNLTFSTLTVSNMSPEDSSIYLCSVELQTGAMGYTFGSGTRLTVV.

The rearrangement links TRBV15 to TRBJ2-1; 9 bases align to TRBD2. The V gene end was trimmed by 5 bases and the J gene end by 3 bases; junction bases not matched to a gene: 8. Per germline, CDR1 LNHNV and CDR2 YYDKDF (reference sequence). CDR3 size: 16 residues. CDR3 region: CATSDIAGADYNEQFF. For the CDR3, the DNA is TGTGCCACCAGCGATATAGCGGGGGCAGACTACAATGAGCAGTTCTTC.

The chain uses TRBV5-1 and TRBJ1-5, with D possibly being TRBD1 (6 bases). V gave up 4 bases and J gave up 7 bases, with 12 bases separating them. The CDR3 runs 13 residues. Germline V gene lookup returns CDR1 SGHRS and CDR2 YFSETQ. The CDR3 protein is CASSASGVQPQHF. The CDR3 bases are TGCGCCAGCAGCGCCTCAGGGGTACAGCCCCAGCATTTT.

This clonotype was seen more than once but under ten times. The chain has TRBV28 and TRBJ1-2; the match to TRBD1 covers 9 bases. Germline CDR1 reads MDHEN; CDR2 reads SYDVKM. The CDR3 consists of 16 residues. Trimming took 6 bases from V and 5 from J; bases not matched to a gene: 13. This chain's CDR3 is CASSPFIGDRAYGYTF. Here the CDR3 DNA reads TGTGCCAGCAGCCCTTTTATAGGGGACAGGGCTTATGGCTACACCTTC.

This chain connects TRBV19 to TRBJ2-7; 7 positions match TRBD1. The CDR3 spans 13 residues. Germline lookup yields CDR1 LNHDA and CDR2 SQIVND (reference sequence). Trimming took 3 bases from V and 3 from J; bases not matched to a gene: 2. The CDR3 DNA follows: TGTGCCAGTAGTATCGGGACAGACTACGAGCAGTACTTC. The encoded protein is CASSIGTDYEQYF.

The genes are TRBV7-6 and TRBJ2-1; D tentatively fits TRBD1 or TRBD2 (5 bases each). This CDR3 spans 14 amino acids. Germline V lookup: CDR1 SGHVS, CDR2 FNYEAQ. Trimming shortened V by 11 bases and J by 0 bases, and 14 bases separated the two germline ends. The CDR3 sequence is CAYRGTSSYNEQFF. Here the CDR3 DNA reads TGTGCCTATCGGGGCACGAGCTCCTACAATGAGCAGTTCTTC.

This chain joins TRBV6-1 and TRBJ2-2; weak D call: TRBD2 (5 bases). The germline CDR1 and CDR2 sequences are MNHNS and SASEGT. The V end lost 7 bases, the J end lost 6 bases, and 18 bases lay between the germline ends. CDR3 length equals 15 residues. In nucleotides, the CDR3 is TGTGCCAGCAAAGAGACGGGATTTGTATCCGGGGAGCTGTTTTTT. Protein product: CASKETGFVSGELFF.

This clonotype has a count of ten or more. The chain recombines TRBV7-2 with TRBJ2-7; 9 bases are a match to TRBD1. Germline loops: CDR1 SGHTA, CDR2 FQGNSA. This CDR3 has 14 residues. V shed 5 bases, J shed 5 bases, and the junction held 7 bases outside the gene matches. The CDR3 is CASSRWTGEDEQYF. The CDR3, as DNA: TGTGCCAGCAGCCGATGGACAGGGGAGGACGAGCAGTACTTC.

The V and J genes are TRBV7-6 and TRBJ2-5; TRBD1 matches 7 bases. The germline V gene encodes CDR1 SGHVS and CDR2 FNYEAQ. V was clipped by 3 bases and J by 5 bases; unmatched bases: 12. This CDR3 is 16 amino acids long. CDR3 sequence reads: CASSLKETGLFETQYF. CDR3 nucleotide sequence: TGTGCCAGCAGCTTGAAGGAGACAGGGTTATTTGAGACCCAGTACTTC.

Many counts were recorded for this clonotype. The genes are TRBV7-2 and TRBJ2-3; no definite D call. This CDR3 is 14 amino acids long. CDR1 is SGHTA, CDR2 FQGNSA, per germline. The V gene lost 5 bases and the J gene lost 0 bases, with 9 bases spanning the gap. This CDR3 is CASSDDLSTDTQYF. The CDR3 DNA is TGTGCCAGCAGCGACGACCTTAGCACAGATACGCAGTATTTT.